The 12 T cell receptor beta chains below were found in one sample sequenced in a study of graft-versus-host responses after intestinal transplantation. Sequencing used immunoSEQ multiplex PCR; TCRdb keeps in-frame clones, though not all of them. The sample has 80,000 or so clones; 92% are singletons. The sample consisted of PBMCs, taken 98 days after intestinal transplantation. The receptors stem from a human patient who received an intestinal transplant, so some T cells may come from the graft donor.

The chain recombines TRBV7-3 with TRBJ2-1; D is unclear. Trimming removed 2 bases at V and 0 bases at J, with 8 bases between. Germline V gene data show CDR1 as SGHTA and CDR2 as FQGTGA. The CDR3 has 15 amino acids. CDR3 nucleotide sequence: TGTGCCAGCAGCTTAGGGCCTTCCTCCTACAATGAGCAGTTCTTC. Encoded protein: CASSLGPSSYNEQFF.

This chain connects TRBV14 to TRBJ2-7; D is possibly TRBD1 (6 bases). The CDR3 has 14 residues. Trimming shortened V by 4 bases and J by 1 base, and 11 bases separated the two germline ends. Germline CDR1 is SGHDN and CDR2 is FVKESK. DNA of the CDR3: TGTGCCAGCAGCCTCCGGGACACGTCCTACGAGCAGTACTTC. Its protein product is CASSLRDTSYEQYF.

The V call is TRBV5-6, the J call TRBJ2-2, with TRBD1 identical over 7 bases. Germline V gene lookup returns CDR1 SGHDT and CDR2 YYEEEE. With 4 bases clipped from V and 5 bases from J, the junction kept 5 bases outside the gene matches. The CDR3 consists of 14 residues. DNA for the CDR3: TGTGCCAGCAGCCGACAGGGATGGACCGGGGAGCTGTTTTTT. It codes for CASSRQGWTGELFF.

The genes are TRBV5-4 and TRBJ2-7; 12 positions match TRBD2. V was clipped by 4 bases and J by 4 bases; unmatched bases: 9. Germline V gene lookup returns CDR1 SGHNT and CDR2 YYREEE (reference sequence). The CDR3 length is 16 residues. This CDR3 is CASSPIPTSGGYEQYF. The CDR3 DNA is TGTGCCAGCAGCCCCATACCGACTAGCGGGGGATACGAGCAGTACTTC.

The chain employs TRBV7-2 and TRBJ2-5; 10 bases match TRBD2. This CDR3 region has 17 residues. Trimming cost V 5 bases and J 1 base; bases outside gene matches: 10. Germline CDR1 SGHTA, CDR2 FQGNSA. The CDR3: CASSPLTSGSVQETQYF. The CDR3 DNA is TGTGCCAGCAGCCCCTTGACTAGCGGGTCAGTCCAAGAGACCCAGTACTTC.

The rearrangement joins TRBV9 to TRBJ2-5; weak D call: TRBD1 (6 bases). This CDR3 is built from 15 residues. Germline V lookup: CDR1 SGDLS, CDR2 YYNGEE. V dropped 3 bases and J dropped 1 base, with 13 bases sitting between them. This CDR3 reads CASSGKQGPQETQYF. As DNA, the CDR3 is TGTGCCAGCAGCGGAAAACAGGGACCCCAAGAGACCCAGTACTTC.

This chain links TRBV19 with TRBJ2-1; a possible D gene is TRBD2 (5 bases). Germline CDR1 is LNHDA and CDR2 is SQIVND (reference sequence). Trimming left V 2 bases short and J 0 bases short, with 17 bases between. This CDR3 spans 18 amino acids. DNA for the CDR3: TGTGCCAGTAGTATAACCCCGGGGAGCATGAGCTCCTACAATGAGCAGTTCTTC. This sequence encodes CASSITPGSMSSYNEQFF.

The CDR3: CASSLSYRLAGGFTDTQYF. The CDR3 DNA reads TGTGCCAGCAGTTTATCTTATCGACTAGCGGGGGGATTCACAGATACGCAGTATTTT. V usage is TRBV27 and J usage is TRBJ2-3; 13 positions match TRBD2. V dropped 0 bases and J dropped 2; count of bases not matched to a gene: 8. There are 19 residues in the CDR3. Per the germline V gene, CDR1 is MNHEY and CDR2 is SMNVEV (reference sequence).

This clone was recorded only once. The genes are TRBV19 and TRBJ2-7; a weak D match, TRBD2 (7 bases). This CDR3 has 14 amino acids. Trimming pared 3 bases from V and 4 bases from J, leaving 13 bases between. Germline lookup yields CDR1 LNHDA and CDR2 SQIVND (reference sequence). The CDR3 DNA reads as TGTGCCAGTAGTATGGCGGGGGCGCGGTACGAGCAGTACTTC. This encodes CASSMAGARYEQYF.

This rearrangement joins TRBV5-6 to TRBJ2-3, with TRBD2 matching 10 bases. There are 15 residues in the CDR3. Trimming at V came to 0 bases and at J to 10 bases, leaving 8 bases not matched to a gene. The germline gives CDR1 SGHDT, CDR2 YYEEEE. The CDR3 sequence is CASSLGAGGPGSQYF. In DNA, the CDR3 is TGTGCCAGCAGCTTGGGAGCGGGGGGGCCGGGGTCGCAGTATTTT.

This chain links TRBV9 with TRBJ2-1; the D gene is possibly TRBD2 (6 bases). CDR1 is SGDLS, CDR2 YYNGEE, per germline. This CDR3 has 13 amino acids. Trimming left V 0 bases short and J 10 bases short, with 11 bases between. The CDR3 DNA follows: TGTGCCAGCAGCGTAGCGGGAGCTGGGGAGCAGTTCTTC. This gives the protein CASSVAGAGEQFF.

In DNA form, the CDR3 reads TGCGCCAGCAGCTTGGTAGGCAGCCAAGAGACCCAGTACTTC. It is translated as CASSLVGSQETQYF. The rearrangement links TRBV5-1 to TRBJ2-5; D unresolved. Germline V lookup: CDR1 SGHRS, CDR2 YFSETQ. Between the trimmed V and J ends, which lost 0 bases and 1 base, there was a span of 7 bases. This CDR3 has 14 residues.